This T cell receptor (beta chain) originates from a study of cytomegalovirus exposure and HLA in healthy donors. Overall study findings and caveats: Investigators reported approximately 170 TCR beta chains as tied to cytomegalovirus.

Sequenced by immunoSEQ multiplex PCR; TCRdb stores in-frame clones only, minus some. The sample yields roughly 98,000 clones, about 90% seen once. Of note for this clone: Its antigen is not identified.

The receptor comes from a man aged 18-30 years in good health and CMV-seropositive. Sequencing was performed on PBMCs.

CDR3 DNA: TGTGCCAGTACCTTCGGTAGTGAGGGGGTGTATGGCTACACCTTC. Amino acid sequence: CASTFGSEGVYGYTF. The chain has TRBV19 and TRBJ1-2; tentatively, D is TRBD1 (6 bases). Trimming removed 7 bases from V and 5 bases from J, with 20 bases in between. CDR3 length: 15 amino acids. CDR1 and CDR2 from the germline V gene are LNHDA and SQIVND (reference sequence).